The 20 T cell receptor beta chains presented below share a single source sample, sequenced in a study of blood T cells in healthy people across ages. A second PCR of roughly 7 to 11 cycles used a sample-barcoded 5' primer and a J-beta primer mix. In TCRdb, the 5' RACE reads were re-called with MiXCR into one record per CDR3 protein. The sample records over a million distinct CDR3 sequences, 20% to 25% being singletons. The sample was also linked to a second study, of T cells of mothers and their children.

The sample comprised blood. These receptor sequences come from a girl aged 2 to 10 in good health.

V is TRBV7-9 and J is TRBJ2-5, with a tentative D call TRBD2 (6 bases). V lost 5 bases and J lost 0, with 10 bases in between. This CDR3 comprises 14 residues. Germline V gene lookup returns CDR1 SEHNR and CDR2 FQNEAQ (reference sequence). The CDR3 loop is CASSDRTNQETQYF. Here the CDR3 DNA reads TGTGCCAGCAGCGACCGGACTAACCAAGAGACCCAGTACTTC.

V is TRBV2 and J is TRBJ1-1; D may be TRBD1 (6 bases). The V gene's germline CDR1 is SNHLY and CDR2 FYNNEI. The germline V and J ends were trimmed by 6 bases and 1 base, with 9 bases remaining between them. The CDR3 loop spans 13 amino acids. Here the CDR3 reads CASSGGPNTEAFF. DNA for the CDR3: TGTGCCAGCAGCGGGGGCCCGAACACTGAAGCTTTCTTT.

DNA of the CDR3: TGTGCCAGCAGTTTCCACAGGGGAAGGGTACATCAGAATAGCAATCAGCCCCAGCATTTT. This encodes CASSFHRGRVHQNSNQPQHF. The V call is TRBV28, the J call TRBJ1-5; 7 bases are shared with TRBD1. The germline V gene encodes CDR1 MDHEN and CDR2 SYDVKM. There are 20 residues in the CDR3. Trimming took 3 bases from V and 0 from J; bases not matched to a gene: 17.

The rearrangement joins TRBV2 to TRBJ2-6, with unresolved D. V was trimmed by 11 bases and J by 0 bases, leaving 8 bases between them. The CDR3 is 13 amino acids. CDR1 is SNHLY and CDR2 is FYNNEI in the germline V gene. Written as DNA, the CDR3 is TGTGCCGGGCAGACCTCTGGGGCCAACGTCCTGACTTTC. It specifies CAGQTSGANVLTF.

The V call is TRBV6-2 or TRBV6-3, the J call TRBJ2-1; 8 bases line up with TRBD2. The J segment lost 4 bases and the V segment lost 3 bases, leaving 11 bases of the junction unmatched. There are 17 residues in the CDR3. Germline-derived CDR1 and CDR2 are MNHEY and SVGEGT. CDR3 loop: CASSYDVRGGGYNEQFF. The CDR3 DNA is TGTGCCAGCAGTTATGACGTCCGTGGCGGGGGGTACAATGAGCAGTTCTTC.

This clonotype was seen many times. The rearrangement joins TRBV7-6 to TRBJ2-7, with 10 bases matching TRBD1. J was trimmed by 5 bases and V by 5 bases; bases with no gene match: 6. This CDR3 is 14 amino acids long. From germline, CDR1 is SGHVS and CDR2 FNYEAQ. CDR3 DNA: TGTGCCAGCAGCCAAGATGACAGGGGGCACGAGCAGTACTTC. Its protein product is CASSQDDRGHEQYF.

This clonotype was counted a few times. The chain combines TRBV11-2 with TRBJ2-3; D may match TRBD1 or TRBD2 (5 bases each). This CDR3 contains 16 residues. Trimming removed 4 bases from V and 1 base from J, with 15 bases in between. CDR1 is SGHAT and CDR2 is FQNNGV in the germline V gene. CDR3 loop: CASSYEGRPRTDTQYF. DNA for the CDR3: TGTGCCAGCAGCTACGAGGGACGGCCTCGCACAGATACGCAGTATTTT.

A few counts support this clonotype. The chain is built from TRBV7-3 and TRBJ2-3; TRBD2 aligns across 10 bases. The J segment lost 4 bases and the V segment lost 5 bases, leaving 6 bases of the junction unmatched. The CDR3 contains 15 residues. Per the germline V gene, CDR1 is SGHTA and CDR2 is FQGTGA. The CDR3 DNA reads TGTGCCAGCAGCCAAAGCGGGGGGGCCGCAGATACGCAGTATTTT. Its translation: CASSQSGGAADTQYF.

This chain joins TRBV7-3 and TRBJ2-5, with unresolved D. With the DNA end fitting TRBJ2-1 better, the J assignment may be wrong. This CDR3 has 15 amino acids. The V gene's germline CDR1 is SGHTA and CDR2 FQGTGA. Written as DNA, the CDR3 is TGTGCCAGCAGCTTAGATAGAAAGGGCGGCAATGAGCAGTTCTTC. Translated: CASSLDRKGGNEQFF.

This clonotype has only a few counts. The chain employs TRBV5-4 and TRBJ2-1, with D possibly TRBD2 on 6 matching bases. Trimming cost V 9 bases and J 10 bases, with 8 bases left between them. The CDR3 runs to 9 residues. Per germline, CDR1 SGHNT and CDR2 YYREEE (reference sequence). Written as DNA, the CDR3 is TGTGCCATCGGACTAGAGCAGTTCTTC. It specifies CAIGLEQFF.

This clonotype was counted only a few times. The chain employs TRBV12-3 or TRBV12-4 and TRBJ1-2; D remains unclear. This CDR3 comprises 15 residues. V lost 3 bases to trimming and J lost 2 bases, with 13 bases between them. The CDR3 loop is CASSFSWQPNYGYTF. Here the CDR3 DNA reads TGTGCCAGCAGTTTTAGTTGGCAGCCAAACTATGGCTACACCTTC.

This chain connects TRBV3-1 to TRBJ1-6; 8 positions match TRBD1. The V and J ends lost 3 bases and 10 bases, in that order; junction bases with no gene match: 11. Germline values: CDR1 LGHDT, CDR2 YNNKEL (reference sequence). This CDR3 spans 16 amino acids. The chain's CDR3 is CASSQGATGGGSPLHF. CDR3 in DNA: TGTGCCAGCAGCCAGGGGGCCACAGGGGGGGGATCACCCCTCCACTTT.

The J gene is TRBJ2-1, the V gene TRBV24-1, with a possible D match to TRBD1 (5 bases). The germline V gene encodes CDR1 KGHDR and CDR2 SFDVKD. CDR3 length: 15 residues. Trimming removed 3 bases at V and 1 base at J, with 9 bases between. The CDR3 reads CATSDRQWSYNEQFF. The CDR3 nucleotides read TGTGCCACCAGTGATAGACAGTGGTCCTACAATGAGCAGTTCTTC.

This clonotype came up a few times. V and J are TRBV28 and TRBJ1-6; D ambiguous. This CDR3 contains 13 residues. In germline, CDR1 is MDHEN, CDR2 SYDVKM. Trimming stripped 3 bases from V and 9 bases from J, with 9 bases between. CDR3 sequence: CASSFSVASPLHF. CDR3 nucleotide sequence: TGTGCCAGCAGTTTTAGCGTGGCTTCACCCCTCCACTTT.

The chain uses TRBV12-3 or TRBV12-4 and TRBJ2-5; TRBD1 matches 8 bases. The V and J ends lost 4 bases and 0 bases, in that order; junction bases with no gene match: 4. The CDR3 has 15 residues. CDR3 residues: CASSSGTGYQETQYF. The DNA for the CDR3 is TGTGCCAGCAGTTCCGGGACAGGTTACCAAGAGACCCAGTACTTC.

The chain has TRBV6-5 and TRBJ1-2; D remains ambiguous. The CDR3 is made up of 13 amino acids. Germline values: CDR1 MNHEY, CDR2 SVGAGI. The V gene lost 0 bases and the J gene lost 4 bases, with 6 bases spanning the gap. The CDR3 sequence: CASSYSEAYGYTF. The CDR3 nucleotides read TGTGCCAGCAGTTACTCTGAGGCCTATGGCTACACCTTC.

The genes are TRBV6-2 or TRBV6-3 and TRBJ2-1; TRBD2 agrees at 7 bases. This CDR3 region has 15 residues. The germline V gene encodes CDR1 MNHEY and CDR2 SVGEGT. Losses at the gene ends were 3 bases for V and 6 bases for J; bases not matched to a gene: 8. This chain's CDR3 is CASSYGGSRGNEQFF. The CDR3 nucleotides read TGTGCCAGCAGTTATGGCGGGAGTCGGGGCAATGAGCAGTTCTTC.

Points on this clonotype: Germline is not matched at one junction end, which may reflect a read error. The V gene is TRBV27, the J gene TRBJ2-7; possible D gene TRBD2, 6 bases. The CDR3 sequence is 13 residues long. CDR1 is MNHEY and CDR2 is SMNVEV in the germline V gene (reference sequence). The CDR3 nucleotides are TGTGCCGGCAGTTTAGCGGAGAGCTACGAGCAGTACTTC. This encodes CAGSLAESYEQYF.

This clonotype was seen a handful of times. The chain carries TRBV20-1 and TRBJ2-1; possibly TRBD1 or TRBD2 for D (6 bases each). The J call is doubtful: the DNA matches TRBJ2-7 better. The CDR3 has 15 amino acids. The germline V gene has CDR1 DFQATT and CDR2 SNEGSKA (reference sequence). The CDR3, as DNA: TGCAGTGCTAGCGTCGGGGGCGGACGGGTCTACGAGCAGTACTTC. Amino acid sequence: CSASVGGGRVYEQYF.

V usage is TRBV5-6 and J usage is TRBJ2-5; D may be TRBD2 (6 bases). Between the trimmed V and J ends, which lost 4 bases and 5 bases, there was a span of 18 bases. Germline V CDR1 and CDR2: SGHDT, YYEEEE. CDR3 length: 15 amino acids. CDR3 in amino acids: CASSEAPTRMETQYF. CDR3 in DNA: TGTGCCAGCAGCGAAGCCCCGACTAGAATGGAGACCCAGTACTTC.